The clone carrying this T cell receptor (beta chain) was detected a few times. The CDR3 contains 16 residues. In germline, CDR1 is LNHNV, CDR2 YYDKDF (reference sequence). With 0 bases removed from V and 5 bases from J, the gap between germline ends came to 14 bases. These data come from a study of T-cell reconstitution after alpha-beta-depleted transplantation in children. Unique molecular identifiers were used in preparing the TCRbeta library. TCRdb ran MiXCR on the PCR reads and lists one entry per CDR3 protein. The sample lists over 550,000 distinct CDR3 sequences; over 9.5% were seen once. Material: PBMCs from the stem cell graft donor, obtained from the stem cell graft. The chain employs TRBV15 and TRBJ2-1, with D perhaps being TRBD1 or TRBD2 (5 bases each). This clonotype was obtained from a human donor who donated a stem cell graft to a child with acute myeloid leukemia. CDR3 bases: TGTGCCACCAGCAGAGACGCGATGAGGGACGACAATGAGCAGTTCTTC. Translated, it gives CATSRDAMRDDNEQFF. Full variable domain (rest looked up from reference TRBV15 and TRBJ2-1): DAMVIQNPRYQVTQFGKPVTLSCSQTLNHNVMYWYQQKSSQAPKLLFHYYDKDFNNEADTPDNFQSRRPNTSFCFLDIRSPGLGDTAMYLCATSRDAMRDDNEQFFGPGTRLTVL.